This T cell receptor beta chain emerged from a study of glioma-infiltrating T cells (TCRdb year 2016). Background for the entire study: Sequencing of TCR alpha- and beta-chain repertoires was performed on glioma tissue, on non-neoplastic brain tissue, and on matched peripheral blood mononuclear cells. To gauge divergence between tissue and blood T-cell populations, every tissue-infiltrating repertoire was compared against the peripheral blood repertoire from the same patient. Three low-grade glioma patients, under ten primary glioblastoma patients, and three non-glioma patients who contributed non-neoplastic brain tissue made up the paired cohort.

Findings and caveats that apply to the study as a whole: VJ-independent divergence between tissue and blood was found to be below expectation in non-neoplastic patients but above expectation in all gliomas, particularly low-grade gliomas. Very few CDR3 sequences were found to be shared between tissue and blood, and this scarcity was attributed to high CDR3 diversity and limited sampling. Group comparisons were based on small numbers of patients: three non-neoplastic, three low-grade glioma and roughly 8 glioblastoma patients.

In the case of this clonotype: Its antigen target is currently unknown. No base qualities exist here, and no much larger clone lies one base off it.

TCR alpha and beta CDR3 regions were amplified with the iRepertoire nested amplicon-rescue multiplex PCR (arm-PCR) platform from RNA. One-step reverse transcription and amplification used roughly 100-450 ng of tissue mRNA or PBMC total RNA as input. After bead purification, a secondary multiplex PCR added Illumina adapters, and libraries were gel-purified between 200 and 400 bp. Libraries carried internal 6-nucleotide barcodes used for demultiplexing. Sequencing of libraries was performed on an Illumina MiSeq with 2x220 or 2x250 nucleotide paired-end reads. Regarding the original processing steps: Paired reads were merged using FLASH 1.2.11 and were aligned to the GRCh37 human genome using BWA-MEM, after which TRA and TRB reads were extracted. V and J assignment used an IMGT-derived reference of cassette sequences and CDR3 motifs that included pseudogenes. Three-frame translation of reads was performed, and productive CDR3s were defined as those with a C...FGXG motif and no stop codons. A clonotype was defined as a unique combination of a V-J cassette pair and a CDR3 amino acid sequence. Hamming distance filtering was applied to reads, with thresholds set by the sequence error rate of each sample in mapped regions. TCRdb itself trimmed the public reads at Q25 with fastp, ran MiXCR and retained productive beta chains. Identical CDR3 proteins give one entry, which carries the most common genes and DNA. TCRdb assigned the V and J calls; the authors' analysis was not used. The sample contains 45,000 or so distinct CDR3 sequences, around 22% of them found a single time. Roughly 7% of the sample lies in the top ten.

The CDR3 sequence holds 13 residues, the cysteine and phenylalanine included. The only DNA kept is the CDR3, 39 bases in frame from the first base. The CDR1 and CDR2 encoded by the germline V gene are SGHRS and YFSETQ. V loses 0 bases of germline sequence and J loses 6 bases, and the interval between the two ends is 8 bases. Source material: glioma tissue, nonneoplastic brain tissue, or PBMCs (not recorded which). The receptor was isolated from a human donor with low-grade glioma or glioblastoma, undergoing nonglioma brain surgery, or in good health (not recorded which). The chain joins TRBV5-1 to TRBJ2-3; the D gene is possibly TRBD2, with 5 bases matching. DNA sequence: TGCGCCAGCAGCTTGGCCCGCGGGGATACGCAGTATTTT. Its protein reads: CASSLARGDTQYF. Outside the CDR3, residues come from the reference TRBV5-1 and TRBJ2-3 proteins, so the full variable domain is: KAGVTQTPRYLIKTRGQQVTLSCSPISGHRSVSWYQQTPGQGLQFLFEYFSETQRNKGNFPGRFSGRQFSNSRSEMNVSTLELGDSALYLCASSLARGDTQYFGPGTRLTVL.